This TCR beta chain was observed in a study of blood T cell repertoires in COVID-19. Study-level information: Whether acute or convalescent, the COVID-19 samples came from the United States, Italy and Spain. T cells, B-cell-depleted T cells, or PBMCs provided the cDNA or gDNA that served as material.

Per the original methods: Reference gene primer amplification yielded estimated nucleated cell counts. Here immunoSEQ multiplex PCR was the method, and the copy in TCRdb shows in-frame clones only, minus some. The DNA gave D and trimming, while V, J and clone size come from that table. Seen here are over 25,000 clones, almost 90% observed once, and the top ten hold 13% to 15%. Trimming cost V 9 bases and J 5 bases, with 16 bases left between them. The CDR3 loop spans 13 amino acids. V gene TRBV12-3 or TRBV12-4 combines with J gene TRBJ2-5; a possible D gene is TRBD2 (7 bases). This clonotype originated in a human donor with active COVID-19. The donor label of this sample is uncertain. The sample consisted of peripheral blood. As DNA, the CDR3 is TGTGCCAGTCTCCGGGGGGCGGGGGAGACCCAGTACTTC. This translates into CASLRGAGETQYF.